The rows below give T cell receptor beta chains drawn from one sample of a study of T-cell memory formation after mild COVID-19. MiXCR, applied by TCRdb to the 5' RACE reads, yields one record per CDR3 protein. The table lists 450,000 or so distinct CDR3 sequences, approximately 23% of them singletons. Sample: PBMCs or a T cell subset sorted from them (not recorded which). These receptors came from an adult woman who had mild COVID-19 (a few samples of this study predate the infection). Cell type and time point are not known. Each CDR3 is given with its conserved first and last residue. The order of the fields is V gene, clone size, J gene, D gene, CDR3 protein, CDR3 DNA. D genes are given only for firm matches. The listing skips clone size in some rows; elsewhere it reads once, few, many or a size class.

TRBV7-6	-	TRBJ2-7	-	CASSFGGPTYEQYF	TGTGCCAGCAGCTTTGGGGGGCCCACCTACGAGCAGTACTTC
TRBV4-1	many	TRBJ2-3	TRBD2	CASSRLGTSGGAIGSTDTQYF	TGCGCCAGCAGCCGCCTCGGGACTAGCGGGGGGGCTATCGGGAGCACAGATACGCAGTATTTT
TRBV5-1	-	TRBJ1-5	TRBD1	CASSPGQGVGEPQHF	TGCGCCAGCAGCCCGGGACAGGGGGTCGGTGAGCCCCAGCATTTT
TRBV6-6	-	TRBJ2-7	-	CASRSPRGANSYEQYF	TGTGCCAGCAGATCCCCCAGGGGGGCGAACTCCTACGAGCAGTACTTC
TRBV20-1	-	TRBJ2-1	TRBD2	CSAELAGHNNEQFF	TGCAGTGCGGAACTAGCGGGTCACAACAATGAGCAGTTCTTC
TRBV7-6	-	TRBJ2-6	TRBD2	CASSLLLAGPSGANVLTF	TGTGCCAGCAGCTTACTGCTAGCGGGGCCCTCTGGGGCCAACGTCCTGACTTTC
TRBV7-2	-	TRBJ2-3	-	CASRSTRGTDTQYF	TGTGCCAGCCGCTCCACCCGGGGAACAGATACGCAGTATTTT
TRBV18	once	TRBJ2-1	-	CASSPLGVIDEQFF	TGTGCCAGCTCACCACTCGGGGTTATAGATGAGCAGTTCTTC
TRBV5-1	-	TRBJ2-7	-	CASRVPGRQYEQYF	TGCGCCAGCAGAGTCCCCGGCAGGCAATACGAGCAGTACTTC
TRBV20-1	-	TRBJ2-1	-	CSARVPLSSYNEQFF	TGCAGTGCTAGGGTCCCCCTCAGCTCCTACAATGAGCAGTTCTTC
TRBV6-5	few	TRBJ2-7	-	CASNSRTQDPYDRAEQYF	TGTGCCAGCAACTCAAGGACGCAGGATCCTTACGACCGGGCGGAGCAGTACTTC
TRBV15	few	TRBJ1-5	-	CATSKRTVSNQPQHF	TGTGCCACCAGCAAACGGACAGTTAGCAATCAGCCCCAGCATTTT
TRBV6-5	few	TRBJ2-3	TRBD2	CASSYGGDTDTQYF	TGTGCCAGCAGTTACGGGGGGGACACAGATACGCAGTATTTT
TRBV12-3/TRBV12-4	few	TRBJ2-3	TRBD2	CASNGLAVFDTQYF	TGTGCCAGCAACGGACTAGCGGTATTTGATACGCAGTATTTT
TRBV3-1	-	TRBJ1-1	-	CASSHSGERVRSTEAFF	TGTGCCAGCAGCCACAGTGGGGAACGAGTACGCAGCACTGAAGCTTTCTTT
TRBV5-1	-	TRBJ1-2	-	CASSLGDTNYGYTF	TGCGCCAGCAGCTTGGGGGACACAAACTATGGCTACACCTTC
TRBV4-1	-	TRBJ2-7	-	CASSQDGRQGSFHEQYF	TGCGCCAGCAGCCAAGATGGTAGGCAGGGAAGTTTTCACGAGCAGTACTTC
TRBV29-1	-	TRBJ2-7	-	CSVGGSVYYEQYF	TGCAGCGTAGGGGGTTCCGTCTACTACGAGCAGTACTTC
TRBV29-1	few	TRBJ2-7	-	CSVEFGETYEQYF	TGCAGCGTTGAGTTCGGGGAAACCTACGAGCAGTACTTC
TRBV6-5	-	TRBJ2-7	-	CASSLGSARSYEQYF	TGTGCCAGCAGTTTGGGGAGTGCTAGAAGCTACGAGCAGTACTTC
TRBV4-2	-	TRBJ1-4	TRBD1	CASSHGSGGDEKLFF	TGTGCCAGCAGCCATGGCTCAGGGGGTGATGAAAAACTGTTTTTT
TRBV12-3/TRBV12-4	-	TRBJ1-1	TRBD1	CASSWTGMNTEAFF	TGTGCCAGCAGTTGGACAGGGATGAACACTGAAGCTTTCTTT
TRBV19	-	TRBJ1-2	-	CASTPGGGANYGYTF	TGTGCCAGTACCCCGGGAGGGGGGGCCAACTATGGCTACACCTTC
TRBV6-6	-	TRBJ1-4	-	CASSHPRTLATNEKLFF	TGTGCCAGCAGTCATCCCAGGACACTTGCAACTAATGAAAAACTGTTTTTT
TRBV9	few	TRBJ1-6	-	CASSASGHSPLHF	TGTGCCAGCAGCGCCTCAGGGCACTCACCCCTCCACTTT
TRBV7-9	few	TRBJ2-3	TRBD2	CASSSPMTSMAGDTQYF	TGTGCCAGCAGCTCGCCTATGACTAGCATGGCCGGAGATACGCAGTATTTT
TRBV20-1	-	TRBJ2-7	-	CSARTRYEQYF	TGCAGTGCTCGCACCCGCTACGAGCAGTACTTC
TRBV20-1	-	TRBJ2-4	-	CSAKKGVAKNIQYF	TGCAGTGCTAAGAAGGGGGTGGCCAAAAACATTCAGTACTTC
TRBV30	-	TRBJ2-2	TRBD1	CAWSRYGTVNTGELFF	TGTGCCTGGAGTAGGTATGGGACAGTGAACACCGGGGAGCTGTTTTTT
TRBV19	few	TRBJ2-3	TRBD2	CASTGLATDTQYF	TGTGCCAGTACGGGACTAGCGACAGATACGCAGTATTTT
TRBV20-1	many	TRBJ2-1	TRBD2	CSASSTSGEEDQFF	TGCAGTGCTAGCTCGACTAGCGGGGAGGAAGATCAGTTCTTC
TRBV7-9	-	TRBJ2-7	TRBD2	CASSLAPGLAYEQYF	TGTGCCAGCAGCTTAGCTCCGGGACTAGCCTACGAGCAGTACTTC
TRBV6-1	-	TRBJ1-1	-	CASSELRRVNTEAFF	TGTGCCAGCAGTGAGCTCCGCCGGGTGAACACTGAAGCTTTCTTT
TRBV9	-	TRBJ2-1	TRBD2	CASSVASGDNEQFF	TGTGCCAGCAGCGTAGCTAGCGGCGACAATGAGCAGTTCTTC
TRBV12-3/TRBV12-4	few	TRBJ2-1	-	CASSFTRNGNEQFF	TGTGCCAGCAGTTTCACTAGGAACGGCAATGAGCAGTTCTTC
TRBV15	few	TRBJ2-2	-	CATRHGMAGSGELFF	TGTGCCACCAGGCATGGTATGGCGGGATCCGGGGAGCTGTTTTTT
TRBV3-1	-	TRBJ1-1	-	CASSQGRYLNTEAFF	TGTGCCAGCAGCCAAGGCCGATACTTGAACACTGAAGCTTTCTTT
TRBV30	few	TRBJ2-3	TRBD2	CAWNAKRGLSPDTQYF	TGTGCCTGGAACGCTAAGCGGGGGTTATCCCCAGATACGCAGTATTTT
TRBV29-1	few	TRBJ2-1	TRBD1	CSADDYRGSSSYNEQFF	TGCAGCGCCGACGATTACAGGGGTTCTAGCTCCTACAATGAGCAGTTCTTC
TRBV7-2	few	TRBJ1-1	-	CASSFNARNTEAFF	TGTGCCAGCAGCTTCAATGCGAGGAACACTGAAGCTTTCTTT
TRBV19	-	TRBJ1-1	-	CASSIGGIEAFF	TGTGCCAGTAGTATAGGAGGGATTGAAGCTTTCTTT